This T cell receptor (beta chain) was identified during a study of beta chain features in type 1 diabetes (dated by TCRdb to 2016 to 2019). Study-wide context: No differences in mean age, gender distribution, total cell number or subset yield were found between patients and healthy donors. A total of 107,917,701 sorted cells were examined across all samples, and RNA yield correlated strongly with the number of cells per subset. In the study, recently diagnosed type 1 diabetes patients and matched healthy donors were compared on the TCRB repertoires of their sorted circulating CD4+ T cell subsets. Naive and central memory subsets were obtained from all 30 or so donors, but regulatory and stem cell-like memory subsets were isolated from only 8 patients and roughly eight healthy donors. Study-level results and caveats: Because cDNA rather than genomic DNA was sequenced, highly expressing activated cells could have been over-represented, although no difference in activation and CD3 levels was found between groups. Naive, central memory and regulatory TCRB repertoires appeared to be more similar among patients than among healthy donors. Patients with type 1 diabetes made fewer insertions and deleted more nucleotides at VDJ recombination sites, implying thymic rearrangement abnormalities. HLA sub-analyses involved small numbers of individuals, so any influence of HLA type on TCRB rearrangement remained unresolved. PCR may preferentially amplify shorter templates, but because patient and control samples were amplified and corrected together, any resulting skew would affect both groups equally. In all four CD4+ subsets, TCRB CDR3 length was moderately but significantly shorter in type 1 diabetes patients.

Each donor gave one peripheral blood draw, approximately 110 mL on average, collected into heparinised tubes. Naive, central memory, regulatory and stem cell-like memory CD4+ T cells were sorted on a BD FACSAria II using a panel including CD45RO, CCR7, CD25, CD127, CD95 and CD27. Every sorted population had a purity above 95%. PBMCs were isolated immediately by Lymphoprep density gradient centrifugation and stained directly without culture. To minimize batch effects, samples were stained and sorted in pairs, one healthy donor with one patient per experiment. Relative to germline, V is missing 1 base and J is missing 2 bases, with 4 bases of the junction outside any gene match. CDR1 and CDR2 (MNHEY, SVGAGI) derive from the germline V gene. There are 15 amino acids in the CDR3, from cysteine to phenylalanine inclusive. Here the CDR3 DNA is all that survives: 45 bases in frame from base 1. A few counts support this clone. Which antigen it targets is not known. Per-base quality was not reported, and no clone a single base away is much larger than it.

The entire isolated RNA was reverse transcribed using the High Capacity cDNA Reverse Transcription Kit, and thus expressed TCRB transcripts were sequenced. Naive, central memory and regulatory T cell samples underwent deep immunoSEQ sequencing, averaging around 4 million total reads per sample. Sorted cells were lysed in RLT buffer, and RNA was extracted using DNase-treated RNeasy Micro or Mini kits according to cell number. To prevent cross-contamination, every cell subset was processed on its own, while patient and healthy donor samples were processed together. Using the immunoSEQ multiplex PCR, TCRB sequences were amplified from cDNA into 87-bp fragments spanning the CDR3 region. Sequencing of the amplicons was done on the Illumina HiSeq platform. The authors' analysis ran thus. PCR bias was computationally corrected using synthetic template baselines, reads within Hamming distance 2 were collapsed, and singletons that could not be merged were discarded. By aligning reads against IMGT, V, D and J genes, CDR3 length, and insertions or deletions at six rearrangement sites were assigned. Within each subset, clonotype counts were normalized to the number of sorted cells before true diversity and Gini coefficients were calculated with the tcR R package. The overlap coefficient, calculated on TCRB nucleotide sequences, was used to measure repertoire sharing. Out-of-frame TCRB sequences from naive cells were analyzed to stand in for the pre-selection repertoire. TCRdb mirrors the immuneACCESS table, restricted to in-frame sequences. Some clones are absent from its copies; in checked studies, under half trace to an unresolved V gene, and the reason for the others is unknown. V and J calls and clone size are as listed in that table; D and trimming were resolved from the DNA. The sample table holds just over 600,000 clones, of which about 14% were seen once. The ten largest clones represent roughly 0.098% of the sample.

The sequence came from a man between 18 and 35 years old in good health. The chain couples TRBV6-5 to TRBJ2-5, with 7 junctional bases fitting TRBD1. The sample consisted of naive CD4+ T cells from blood. The meaning of the sample's cell subset or site label: true naive CD4+ T cells. In nucleotide form, the sequence is TGTGCCAGCAGTTACTTCGGGACAGTACAAGAGACCCAGTACTTC. Its coded protein is CASSYFGTVQETQYF.